This T cell receptor beta chain was documented in a study of CD8 T cells in Susac syndrome. The RNA, 0.5 to 1 ug, was put through reverse transcription using random hexamers. Amplification of the TCR beta CDR3 was carried out by immunoSEQ multiplex PCR, which spanned a total of 54 Vbeta and 13 Jbeta segments. In TCRdb, the immunoSEQ multiplex PCR reads were re-called with MiXCR into one record per CDR3 protein. The sample includes about 150,000 distinct CDR3 sequences, approximately 95% of them seen just once. The germline V and J ends were trimmed by 5 bases and 3 bases, with 5 bases remaining between them. The CDR3 consists of 11 residues. Germline V gene sequence: CDR1 SEHNR, CDR2 FQNEAQ (reference sequence).

Sample: CD4+ T cells from PBMCs. The V call is TRBV7-9, the J call TRBJ2-7; D ambiguous. The receptor was isolated from a human donor with Susac syndrome. CDR3 amino acids: CASSPYYEQYF. The DNA of the CDR3 is TGTGCCAGCAGCCCCTACTACGAGCAGTACTTC.